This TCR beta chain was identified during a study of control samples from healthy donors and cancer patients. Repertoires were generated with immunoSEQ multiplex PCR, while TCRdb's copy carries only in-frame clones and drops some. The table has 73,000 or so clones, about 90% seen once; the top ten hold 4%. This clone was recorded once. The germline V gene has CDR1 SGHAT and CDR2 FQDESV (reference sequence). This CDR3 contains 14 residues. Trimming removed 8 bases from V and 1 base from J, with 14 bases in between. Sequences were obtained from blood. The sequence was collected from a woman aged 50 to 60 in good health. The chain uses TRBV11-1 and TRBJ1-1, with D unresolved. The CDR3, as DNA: TGTGCCAGCGGTACCGGCGGATCGAACACTGAAGCTTTCTTT. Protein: CASGTGGSNTEAFF.